Each of the 5 T cell receptor beta chains below was sequenced from the same sample in a study of blood T cell repertoires in COVID-19. Sequenced by immunoSEQ multiplex PCR; TCRdb stores in-frame clones only, minus some. The sample yields a few hundred thousand clones, 85% seen once. Sequencing was performed on peripheral blood. Source of these receptors: a human donor in a cohort sampled during active COVID-19.

This chain connects TRBV7-3 to TRBJ2-1; the match to TRBD2 covers 14 bases. Germline CDR1 and CDR2: SGHTA and FQGTGA. V shed 3 bases, J shed 9 bases, and the junction held 4 bases outside the gene matches. The CDR3 is made up of 15 amino acids. CDR3 bases: TGTGCCAGCAGCTTGACTAGCGGGGGGGCCGGTGAGCAGTTCTTC. Translated: CASSLTSGGAGEQFF.

This CDR3 is CASSLTGLSNSGANVLTF. DNA of the CDR3: TGCGCCAGCAGCTTGACAGGCCTTTCCAATTCTGGGGCCAACGTCCTGACTTTC. The gene calls are TRBV5-1 and TRBJ2-6; D perhaps matches TRBD1 (5 bases). Per germline, CDR1 SGHRS and CDR2 YFSETQ. The CDR3 runs to 18 residues. The V end was cut by 1 base, the J end by 1 base, with 15 bases between.

The V and J genes are TRBV6-6 and TRBJ2-1, with D unclear. This CDR3 is built from 12 residues. V gave up 6 bases and J gave up 3 bases, with 6 bases separating them. CDR1 MNHNY and CDR2 SVGAGI come from the germline V gene (reference sequence). The CDR3 reads CASSSDYNEQFF. Written as DNA, the CDR3 is TGTGCCAGCAGCTCAGACTACAATGAGCAGTTCTTC.

This clone has only a few counts. The rearrangement joins TRBV2 to TRBJ2-7; 7 bases are shared with TRBD1. Trimming at V came to 7 bases and at J to 2 bases, leaving 5 bases not matched to a gene. The CDR3 covers 13 residues. In germline, CDR1 is SNHLY, CDR2 FYNNEI. CDR3: CASNLGTAYEQYF. CDR3 coding DNA: TGTGCCAGCAATCTCGGGACAGCCTACGAGCAGTACTTC.

V gene TRBV10-1 combines with J gene TRBJ2-1; no reliable D call. CDR1 is WNHNN, CDR2 SYGVQD, per germline (reference sequence). This CDR3 contains 16 residues. V was cut by 0 bases and J by 0 bases, with 9 bases left in between. The CDR3 is CASSESVRTSYNEQFF. The CDR3 bases are TGCGCCAGCAGTGAGTCGGTCAGAACCTCCTACAATGAGCAGTTCTTC.